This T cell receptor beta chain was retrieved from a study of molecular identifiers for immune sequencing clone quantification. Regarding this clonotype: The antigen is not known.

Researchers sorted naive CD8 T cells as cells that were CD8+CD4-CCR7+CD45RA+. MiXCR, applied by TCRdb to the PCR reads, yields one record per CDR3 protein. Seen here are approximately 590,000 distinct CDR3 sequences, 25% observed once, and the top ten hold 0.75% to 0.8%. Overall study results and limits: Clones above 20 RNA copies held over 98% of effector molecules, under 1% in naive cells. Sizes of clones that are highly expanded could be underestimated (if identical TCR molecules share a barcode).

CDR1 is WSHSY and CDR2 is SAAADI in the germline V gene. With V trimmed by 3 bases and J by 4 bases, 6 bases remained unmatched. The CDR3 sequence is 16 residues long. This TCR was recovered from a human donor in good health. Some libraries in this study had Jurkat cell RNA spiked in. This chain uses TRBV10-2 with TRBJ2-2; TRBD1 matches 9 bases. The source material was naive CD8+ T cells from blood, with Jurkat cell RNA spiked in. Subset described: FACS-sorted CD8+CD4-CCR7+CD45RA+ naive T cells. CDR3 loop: CASSDTGGAGTGELFF. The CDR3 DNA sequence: TGCGCCAGCAGTGACACAGGGGGCGCTGGCACCGGGGAGCTGTTTTTT.